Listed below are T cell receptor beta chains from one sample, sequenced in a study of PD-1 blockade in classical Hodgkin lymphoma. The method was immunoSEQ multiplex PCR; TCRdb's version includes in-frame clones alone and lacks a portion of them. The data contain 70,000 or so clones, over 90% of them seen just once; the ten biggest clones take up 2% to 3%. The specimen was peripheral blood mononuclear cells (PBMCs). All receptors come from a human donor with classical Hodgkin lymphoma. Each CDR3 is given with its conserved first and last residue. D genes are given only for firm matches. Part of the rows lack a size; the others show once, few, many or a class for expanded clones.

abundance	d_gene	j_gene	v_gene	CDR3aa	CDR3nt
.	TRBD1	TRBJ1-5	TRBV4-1	CASSLYPRTGADEQPQHF	TGCGCCAGCAGCCTTTACCCCCGGACAGGGGCTGACGAACAGCCCCAGCATTTT
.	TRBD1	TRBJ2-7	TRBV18	CASSPTPTGKEDEQYF	TGTGCCAGCTCACCTACCCCGACAGGGAAGGAGGACGAGCAGTACTTC
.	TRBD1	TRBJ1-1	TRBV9	CASSVGLLGQGGFEAFF	TGTGCCAGCAGCGTAGGGCTCTTAGGACAGGGGGGTTTTGAAGCTTTCTTT
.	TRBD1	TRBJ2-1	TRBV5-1	CASSGAFGQGYNEQFF	TGCGCCAGCAGCGGCGCCTTCGGACAGGGTTACAATGAGCAGTTCTTC
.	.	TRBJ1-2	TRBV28	CASDYPGSYGYTF	TGTGCCAGCGACTATCCGGGATCCTATGGCTACACCTTC
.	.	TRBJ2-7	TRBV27	CASSSGYYEQYF	TGTGCCAGCAGCAGTGGTTACTACGAGCAGTACTTC
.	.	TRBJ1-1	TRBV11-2	CASSRQPKSTEAFF	TGTGCCAGCAGTCGACAGCCCAAGAGCACTGAAGCTTTCTTT
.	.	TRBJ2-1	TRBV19	CASSIDQLGYNEQFF	TGTGCCAGTAGTATAGATCAATTGGGATACAATGAGCAGTTCTTC
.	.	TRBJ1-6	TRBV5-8	CASSLGAGNSPLHF	TGTGCCAGCAGCCTGGGGGCAGGTAATTCACCCCTCCACTTT
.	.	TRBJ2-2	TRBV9	CASSVSGTPNTGELFF	TGTGCCAGCAGCGTTTCTGGGACACCGAACACCGGGGAGCTGTTTTTT
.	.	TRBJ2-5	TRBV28	CASMEARRTQYF	TGTGCCAGCATGGAGGCCCGGAGGACCCAGTACTTC
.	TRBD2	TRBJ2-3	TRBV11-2	CASSAGGGDTQYF	TGTGCCAGCAGCGCCGGGGGGGGAGATACGCAGTATTTT
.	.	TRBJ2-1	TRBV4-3	CASSQDQRRVGDNEQFF	TGCGCCAGCAGCCAAGATCAGAGGAGGGTGGGGGACAATGAGCAGTTCTTC
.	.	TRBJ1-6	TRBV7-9	CASSLDQNSPLHF	TGTGCCAGCAGCTTAGATCAGAATTCACCCCTCCACTTT
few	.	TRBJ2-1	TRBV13	CASSFGNEQFF	TGTGCCAGCAGCTTTGGTAATGAGCAGTTCTTC
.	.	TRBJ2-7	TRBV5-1	CASSYTGTSSYEQYF	TGCGCCAGCAGCTACACGGGGACCAGCTCCTACGAGCAGTACTTC
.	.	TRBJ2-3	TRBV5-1	CASSGQSPDTQYF	TGCGCCAGCAGCGGACAGTCCCCCGATACGCAGTATTTT
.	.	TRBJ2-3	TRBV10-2	CASRTEAAVYTQYF	TGCGCCAGCAGGACCGAAGCGGCAGTTTATACGCAGTATTTT
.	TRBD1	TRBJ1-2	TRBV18	CASSPNEGGAFGYTF	TGTGCCAGCTCACCAAATGAAGGGGGCGCGTTTGGCTACACCTTC
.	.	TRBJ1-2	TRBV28	CASTRGFHGYTF	TGTGCCAGCACGAGGGGATTCCATGGCTACACCTTC
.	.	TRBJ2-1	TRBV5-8	CASRSGFSYNEQFF	TGTGCCAGCAGATCCGGATTCTCCTACAATGAGCAGTTCTTC
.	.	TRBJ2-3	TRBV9	CASSVSPTQGDTQYF	TGTGCCAGCAGCGTTTCCCCTACGCAGGGAGATACGCAGTATTTT
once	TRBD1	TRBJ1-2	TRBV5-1	CASSLIGTGKIYGYTF	TGCGCCAGCAGCTTGATAGGGACAGGGAAAATCTATGGCTACACCTTC
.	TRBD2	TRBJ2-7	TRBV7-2	CASSLAGGQGYEQYF	TGTGCCAGCAGCTTAGCGGGAGGGCAGGGCTACGAGCAGTACTTC
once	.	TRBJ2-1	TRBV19	CASREGQPDNEQFF	TGTGCCAGTAGGGAGGGACAGCCAGACAATGAGCAGTTCTTC
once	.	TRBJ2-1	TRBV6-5	CASSRTGVHNEQFF	TGTGCCAGCAGTCGGACTGGAGTCCACAATGAGCAGTTCTTC
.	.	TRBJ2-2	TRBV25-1	CASSVTGELFF	TGTGCCAGCAGTGTTACCGGGGAGCTGTTTTTT
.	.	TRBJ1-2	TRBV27	CASSLYPEIYGYTF	TGTGCCAGCAGTTTATATCCGGAGATCTATGGCTACACCTTC
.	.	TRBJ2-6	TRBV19	CASSTKTGSGANVLTF	TGTGCCAGTAGTACTAAGACGGGTTCTGGGGCCAACGTCCTGACTTTC
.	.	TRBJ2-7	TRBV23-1	CASSHDSYEQYF	TGCGCCAGCAGTCACGACAGCTACGAGCAGTACTTC
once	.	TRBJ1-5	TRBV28	CASTSSRRGADQPQHF	TGTGCCAGCACCTCCTCCCGCAGGGGCGCGGATCAGCCCCAGCATTTT
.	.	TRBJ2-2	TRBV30	CAWSSGLSSGELFF	TGTGCCTGGAGCAGCGGACTGAGTTCCGGGGAGCTGTTTTTT
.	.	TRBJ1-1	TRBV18	CASSLSPGRGTEAFF	TGTGCCAGCTCACTTAGTCCCGGTCGGGGGACTGAAGCTTTCTTT
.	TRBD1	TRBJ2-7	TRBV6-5	CASTGDRGYEQYF	TGTGCCAGCACCGGGGACAGGGGCTACGAGCAGTACTTC
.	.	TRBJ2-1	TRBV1	CTSSPSETSGQYNEQFF	TGCACCAGCAGCCCTTCTGAGACTAGCGGGCAGTACAATGAGCAGTTCTTC
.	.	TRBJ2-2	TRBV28	CASSFPNTGELFF	TGTGCCAGCAGTTTTCCTAACACCGGGGAGCTGTTTTTT
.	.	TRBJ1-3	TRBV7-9	CASSSQGDGNTIYF	TGTGCCAGCAGCTCACAGGGTGATGGAAACACCATATATTTT
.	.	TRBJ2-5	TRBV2	CASSLGGISKETQYF	TGTGCCAGCTCTCTTGGGGGCATATCTAAAGAGACCCAGTACTTC
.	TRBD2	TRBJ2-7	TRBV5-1	CASSTGLAKYEQYF	TGCGCCAGCAGCACAGGACTAGCCAAGTACGAGCAGTACTTC
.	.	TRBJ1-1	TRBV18	CASSPTVPEAFF	TGTGCCAGCTCACCGACAGTGCCTGAAGCTTTCTTT
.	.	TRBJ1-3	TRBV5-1	CASRPNPSGNTIYF	TGCGCCAGCAGACCAAACCCCTCTGGAAACACCATATATTTT
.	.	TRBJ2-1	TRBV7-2	CASSHPLDEQFF	TGTGCCAGCAGCCACCCCCTGGATGAGCAGTTCTTC
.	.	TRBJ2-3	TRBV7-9	CASSPRTTTTDTQYF	TGTGCCAGCAGCCCCCGGACTACCACCACAGATACGCAGTATTTT
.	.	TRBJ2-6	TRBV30	CAWGRSPGANVLTF	TGTGCCTGGGGAAGGAGTCCTGGGGCCAACGTCCTGACTTTC
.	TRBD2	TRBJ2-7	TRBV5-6	CASSLEGGYQYF	TGTGCCAGCAGCTTGGAGGGAGGGTACCAGTACTTC
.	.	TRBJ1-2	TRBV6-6	CASSRFPGWEGYTF	TGTGCCAGCAGCCGATTTCCAGGTTGGGAGGGCTACACCTTC
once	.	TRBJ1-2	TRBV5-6	CASSFGNRDYGYTF	TGTGCCAGCAGCTTTGGGAACAGGGACTATGGCTACACCTTC
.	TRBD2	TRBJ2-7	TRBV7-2	CASSPQPSGSAEQYF	TGTGCCAGCAGCCCACAGCCTAGCGGGAGTGCCGAGCAGTACTTC